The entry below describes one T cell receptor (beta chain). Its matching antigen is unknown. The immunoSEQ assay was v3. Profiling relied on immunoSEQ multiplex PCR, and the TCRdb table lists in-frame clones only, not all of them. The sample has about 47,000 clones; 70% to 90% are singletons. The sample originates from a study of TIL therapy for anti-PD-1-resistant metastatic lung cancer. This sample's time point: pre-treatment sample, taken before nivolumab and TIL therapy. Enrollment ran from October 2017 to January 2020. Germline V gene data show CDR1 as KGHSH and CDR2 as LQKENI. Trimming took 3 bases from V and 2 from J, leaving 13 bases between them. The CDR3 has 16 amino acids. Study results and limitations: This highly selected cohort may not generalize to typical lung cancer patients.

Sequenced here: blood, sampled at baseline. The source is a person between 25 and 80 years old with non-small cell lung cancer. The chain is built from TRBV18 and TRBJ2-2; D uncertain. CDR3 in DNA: TGTGCCAGCTCACCTCTCGGCCCAGGTAACACCGGGGAGCTGTTTTTT. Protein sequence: CASSPLGPGNTGELFF. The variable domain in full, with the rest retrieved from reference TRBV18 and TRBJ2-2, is NAGVMQNPRHLVRRRGQEARLRCSPMKGHSHVYWYRQLPEEGLKFMVYLQKENIIDESGMPKERFSAEFPKEGPSILRIQQVVRGDSAAYFCASSPLGPGNTGELFFGEGSRLTVL.